This TCR beta chain was captured by sequencing in a study of blood T cells in healthy people across ages. A second PCR, run for roughly 7 to 12 cycles, used a sample-barcoded 5' primer plus a J-beta primer mix. TCRdb passed the 5' RACE reads through MiXCR, listing each CDR3 protein once. The sample holds 800,000 to 1,300,000 distinct CDR3 sequences, approximately 25% seen once. This clonotype was detected a few times. V dropped 3 bases and J dropped 5; count of bases not matched to a gene: 6. CDR3 size: 15 residues. These data are also associated with another study on T cells of mothers and their children.

The chain has TRBV12-3 or TRBV12-4 and TRBJ1-5, with 8 bases aligning to TRBD1. The receptor's source is a girl aged 2 to 10 in good health. The sample taken for sequencing was blood. The CDR3 region is CASSLPQGEDQPQHF. The CDR3 bases are TGTGCCAGCAGTTTGCCACAGGGGGAAGATCAGCCCCAGCATTTT.